These T cell receptor beta chains were read from a single sample in a study of molecular identifiers for immune sequencing clone quantification. TCRdb re-derived calls from the PCR reads in MiXCR, one entry per CDR3 protein. Among some 320,000 distinct CDR3 sequences listed, roughly 24% were seen once. Sequencing was done on a sample of naive CD8+ T cells from blood, with Jurkat cell RNA spiked in. All receptors come from a human donor in good health. Some libraries in this study had Jurkat cell RNA spiked in. Both conserved end residues are part of each CDR3. Fields, in order: clone size, J gene, V gene, CDR3 length, D gene, CDR3 protein, CDR3 DNA. A D gene is named only where the DNA matches it firmly. Clone size is stated in some rows and not others, as once, few, many or a class when expanded.

clone size: many
J gene: TRBJ2-1
V gene: TRBV12-3/TRBV12-4
CDR3 length: 13
D gene: TRBD2
CDR3 protein: CATTSGSWNEQFF
CDR3 DNA: TGTGCCACCACTAGCGGGAGTTGGAATGAGCAGTTCTTC

clone size: .
J gene: TRBJ2-1
V gene: TRBV30
CDR3 length: 17
D gene: .
CDR3 protein: CAWSVDLGHYFYNEQFF
CDR3 DNA: TGTGCCTGGAGTGTAGATTTGGGACATTATTTCTACAATGAGCAGTTCTTC

clone size: .
J gene: TRBJ2-3
V gene: TRBV29-1
CDR3 length: 13
D gene: .
CDR3 protein: CSALGASTDTQYF
CDR3 DNA: TGCAGCGCTCTAGGAGCTAGCACAGATACGCAGTATTTT

clone size: many
J gene: TRBJ2-5
V gene: TRBV5-1
CDR3 length: 16
D gene: TRBD1
CDR3 protein: CASSRTGQGSAETQYF
CDR3 DNA: TGCGCCAGCAGCCGTACCGGACAGGGGAGCGCGGAGACCCAGTACTTC

clone size: .
J gene: TRBJ2-7
V gene: TRBV11-2
CDR3 length: 12
D gene: .
CDR3 protein: CAGSLDGGEQYF
CDR3 DNA: TGTGCCGGCAGCTTAGATGGGGGCGAGCAGTACTTC

clone size: many
J gene: TRBJ2-7
V gene: TRBV29-1
CDR3 length: 14
D gene: .
CDR3 protein: CSVELVGSSYEQYF
CDR3 DNA: TGCAGCGTTGAACTCGTAGGGAGCTCCTACGAGCAGTACTTC

clone size: few
J gene: TRBJ2-7
V gene: TRBV4-3
CDR3 length: 15
D gene: TRBD1
CDR3 protein: CASSQEQGATYEQYF
CDR3 DNA: TGCGCCAGCAGCCAAGAACAGGGGGCTACCTACGAGCAGTACTTC

clone size: few
J gene: TRBJ1-1
V gene: TRBV3-1
CDR3 length: 14
D gene: .
CDR3 protein: CASSQETANTEAFF
CDR3 DNA: TGTGCCAGCAGCCAAGAAACGGCCAACACTGAAGCTTTCTTT

clone size: few
J gene: TRBJ1-1
V gene: TRBV14
CDR3 length: 13
D gene: .
CDR3 protein: CASSQILGTEAFF
CDR3 DNA: TGTGCCAGCAGCCAAATTCTAGGCACTGAAGCTTTCTTT

clone size: many
J gene: TRBJ1-1
V gene: TRBV5-1
CDR3 length: 15
D gene: .
CDR3 protein: CASKRSGDPNTEAFF
CDR3 DNA: TGCGCCAGCAAGCGCAGTGGGGACCCGAACACTGAAGCTTTCTTT

clone size: few
J gene: TRBJ2-1
V gene: TRBV7-6
CDR3 length: 14
D gene: .
CDR3 protein: CASSLAGQGHEQFF
CDR3 DNA: TGTGCCAGCAGCTTAGCCGGGCAGGGGCATGAGCAGTTCTTC

clone size: few
J gene: TRBJ2-7
V gene: TRBV29-1
CDR3 length: 14
D gene: TRBD2
CDR3 protein: CSVESSGITYEQYF
CDR3 DNA: TGCAGCGTTGAGAGTAGCGGGATAACCTACGAGCAGTACTTC

clone size: .
J gene: TRBJ1-4
V gene: TRBV28
CDR3 length: 13
D gene: .
CDR3 protein: CASSAKADEKLFF
CDR3 DNA: TGTGCCAGCAGCGCCAAGGCGGACGAAAAACTATTTTTT